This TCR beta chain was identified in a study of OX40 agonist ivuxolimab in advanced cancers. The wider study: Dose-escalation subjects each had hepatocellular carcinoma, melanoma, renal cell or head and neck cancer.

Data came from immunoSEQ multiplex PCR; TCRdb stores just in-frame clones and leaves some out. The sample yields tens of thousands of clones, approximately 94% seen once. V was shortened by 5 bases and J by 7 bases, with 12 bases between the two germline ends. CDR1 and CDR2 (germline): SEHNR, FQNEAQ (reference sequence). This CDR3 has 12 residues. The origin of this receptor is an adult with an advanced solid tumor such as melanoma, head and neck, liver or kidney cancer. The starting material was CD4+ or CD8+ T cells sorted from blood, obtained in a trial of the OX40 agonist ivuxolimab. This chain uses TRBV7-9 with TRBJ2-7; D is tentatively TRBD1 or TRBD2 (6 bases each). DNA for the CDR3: TGTGCCAGCAGCCCTACAGGGAGGGAGCAGTACTTC. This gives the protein CASSPTGREQYF.